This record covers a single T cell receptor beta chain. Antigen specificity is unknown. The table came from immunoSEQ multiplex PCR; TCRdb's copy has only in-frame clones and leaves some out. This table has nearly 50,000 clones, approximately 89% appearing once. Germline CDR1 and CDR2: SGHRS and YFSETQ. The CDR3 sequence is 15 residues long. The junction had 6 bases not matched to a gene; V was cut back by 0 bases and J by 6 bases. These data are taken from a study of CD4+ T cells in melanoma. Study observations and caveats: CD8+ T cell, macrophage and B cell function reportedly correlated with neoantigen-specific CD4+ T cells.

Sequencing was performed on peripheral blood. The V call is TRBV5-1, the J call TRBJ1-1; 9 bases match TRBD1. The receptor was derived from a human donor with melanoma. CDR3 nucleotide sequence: TGCGCCAGCAGCTTGGGACAGGGGGGGCTTTCTGAAGCTTTCTTT. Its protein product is CASSLGQGGLSEAFF. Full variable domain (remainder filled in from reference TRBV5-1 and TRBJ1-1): KAGVTQTPRYLIKTRGQQVTLSCSPISGHRSVSWYQQTPGQGLQFLFEYFSETQRNKGNFPGRFSGRQFSNSRSEMNVSTLELGDSALYLCASSLGQGGLSEAFFGQGTRLTVV.